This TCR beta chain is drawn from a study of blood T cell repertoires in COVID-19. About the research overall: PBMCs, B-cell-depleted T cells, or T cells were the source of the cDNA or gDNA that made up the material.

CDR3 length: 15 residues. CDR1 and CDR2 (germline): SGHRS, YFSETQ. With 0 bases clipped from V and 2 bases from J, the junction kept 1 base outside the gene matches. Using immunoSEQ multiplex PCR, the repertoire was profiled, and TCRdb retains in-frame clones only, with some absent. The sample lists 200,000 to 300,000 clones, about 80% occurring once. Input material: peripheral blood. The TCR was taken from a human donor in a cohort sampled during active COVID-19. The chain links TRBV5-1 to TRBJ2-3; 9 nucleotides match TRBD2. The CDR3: CASSLERGDTDTQYF. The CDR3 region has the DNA TGCGCCAGCAGCTTGGAGCGGGGGGACACAGATACGCAGTATTTT.